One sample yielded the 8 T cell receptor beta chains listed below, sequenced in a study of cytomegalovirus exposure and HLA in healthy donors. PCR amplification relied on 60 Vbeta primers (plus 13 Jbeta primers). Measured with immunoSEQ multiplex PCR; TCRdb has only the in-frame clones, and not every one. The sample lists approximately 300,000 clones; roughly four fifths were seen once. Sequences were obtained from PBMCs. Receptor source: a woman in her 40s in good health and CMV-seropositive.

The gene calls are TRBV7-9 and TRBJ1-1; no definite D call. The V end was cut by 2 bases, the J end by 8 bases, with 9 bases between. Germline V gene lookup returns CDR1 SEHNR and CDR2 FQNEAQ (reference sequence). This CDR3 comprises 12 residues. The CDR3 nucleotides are TGTGCCAGCAGCTTACTATCCGTCGAAGCTTTCTTT. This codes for CASSLLSVEAFF.

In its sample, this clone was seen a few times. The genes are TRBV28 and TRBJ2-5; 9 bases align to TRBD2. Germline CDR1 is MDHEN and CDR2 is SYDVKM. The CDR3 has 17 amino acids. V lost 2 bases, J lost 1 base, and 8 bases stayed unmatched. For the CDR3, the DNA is TGTGCCAGCAGTTTACGGCGGGGGGGGCAGACCCAAGAGACCCAGTACTTC. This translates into CASSLRRGGQTQETQYF.

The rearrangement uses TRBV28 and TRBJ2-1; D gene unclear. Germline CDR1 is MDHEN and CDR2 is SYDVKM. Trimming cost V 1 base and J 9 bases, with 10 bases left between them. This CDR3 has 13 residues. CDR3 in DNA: TGTGCCAGCAGTTTATTCCAGTCGGGTGAGCAGTTCTTC. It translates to CASSLFQSGEQFF.

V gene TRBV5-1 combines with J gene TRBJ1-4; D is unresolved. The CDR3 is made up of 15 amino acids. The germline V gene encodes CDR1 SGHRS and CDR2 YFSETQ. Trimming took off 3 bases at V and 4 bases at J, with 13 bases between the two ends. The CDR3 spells CASSSPGGGNEKLFF. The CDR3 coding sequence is TGCGCCAGCAGCTCCCCGGGAGGAGGTAATGAAAAACTGTTTTTT.

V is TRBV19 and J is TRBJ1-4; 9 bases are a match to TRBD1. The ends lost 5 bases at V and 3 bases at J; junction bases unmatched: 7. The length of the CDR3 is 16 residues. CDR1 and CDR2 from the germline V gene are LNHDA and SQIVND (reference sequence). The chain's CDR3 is CASSSPQGASNEKLFF. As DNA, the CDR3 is TGTGCCAGTAGTTCCCCACAGGGGGCTTCTAATGAAAAACTGTTTTTT.

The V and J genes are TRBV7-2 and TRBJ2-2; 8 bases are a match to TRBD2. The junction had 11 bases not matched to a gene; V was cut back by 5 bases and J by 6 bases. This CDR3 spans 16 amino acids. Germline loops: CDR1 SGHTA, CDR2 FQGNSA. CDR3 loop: CASSPGGRGSSGELFF. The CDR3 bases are TGTGCCAGCAGCCCGGGGGGGAGAGGTTCGTCCGGGGAGCTGTTTTTT.

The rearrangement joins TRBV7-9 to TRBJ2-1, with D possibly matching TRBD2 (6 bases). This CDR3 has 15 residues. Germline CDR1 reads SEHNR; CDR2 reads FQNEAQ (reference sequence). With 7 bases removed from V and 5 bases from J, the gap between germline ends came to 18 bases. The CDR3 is CASTVAERINNEQFF. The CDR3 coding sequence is TGTGCCAGCACCGTAGCGGAGAGGATAAACAATGAGCAGTTCTTC.

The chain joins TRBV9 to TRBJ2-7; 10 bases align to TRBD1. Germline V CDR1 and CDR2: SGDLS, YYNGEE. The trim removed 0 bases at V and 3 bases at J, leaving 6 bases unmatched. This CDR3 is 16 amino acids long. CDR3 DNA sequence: TGTGCCAGCAGCGTAGGTGTATGGGACAGGGGCTACGAGCAGTACTTC. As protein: CASSVGVWDRGYEQYF.